A selection of T cell receptor beta chains follows, all from one sample in a study of T-cell reconstitution after alpha-beta-depleted transplantation in children. Using its own MiXCR run on the PCR reads, TCRdb lists one record per CDR3 protein. The sample consists of 700,000 to 950,000 distinct CDR3 sequences, approximately 15% of them appearing once. This material consisted of PBMCs, mostly from graft donor cells, taken 360 days after TCRalphabeta/CD19-depleted stem cell transplant. The receptors were gathered from a male patient aged 10 to 17 who had a stem cell transplant for acute lymphoblastic leukemia, so the T cells may come from the graft donor. CDR3s include the opening cysteine and the closing phenylalanine or tryptophan.

>TRBV27|TRBJ2-3
CASSTLFGRTDTQYF
>TRBV29-1|TRBJ2-1
CSVSLPAAYNEQFF
>TRBV11-2|TRBJ2-3
CASSSFSLSSTDTQYF
>TRBV5-5|TRBJ2-7
CASSIENRGHDEQYF
>TRBV5-1|TRBJ2-7
CASSLQSDGPDEQYF
>TRBV27|TRBJ2-5
CASRLHGDLETQYF
>TRBV29-1|TRBJ1-2
CSVQGYTF
>TRBV5-6|TRBJ2-7
CASSLADWDTYF
>TRBV18|TRBJ2-3
CASSPTIDGTSGRITDTQYF
>TRBV6-5|TRBJ1-4
CASSYEAVNEKLFF
>TRBV7-9|TRBJ2-7
CASSFWPSLSYEQYF
>TRBV29-1|TRBJ2-7
CSVLLKRGQGARYEQYF
>TRBV11-2|TRBJ2-1
CASSSSRYYNEQFF
>TRBV29-1|TRBJ2-1
CSVDRASGPYNEQFF
>TRBV5-1|TRBJ2-1
CASSLHRGIMDEQFF
>TRBV6-1|TRBJ2-1
CATGQGVYGEQFF